A selection of T cell receptor beta chains follows, all from one sample in a study of blood T cell repertoires in COVID-19. The assay was immunoSEQ multiplex PCR, and TCRdb's table has in-frame clones only and misses some. The repertoire has roughly 130,000 clones, more than 75% of them found once; the top ten carry around 3.4%. Sequenced sample: peripheral blood. Receptors were obtained from a woman aged 55-69 years with acute or convalescent COVID-19. CDR3s include the opening cysteine and the closing phenylalanine or tryptophan. Fields, in order: V gene, J gene, clone size, CDR3 length, D gene, CDR3 DNA, CDR3 protein. A D gene is named only where the DNA matches it firmly. Where a row states a size, it is once, few, many or the class of an expanded clone; other rows omit it.

TRBV6-1	TRBJ1-2	-	15	TRBD1	TGTGCCAGCAGTTCCCCCGACAGGGGGACCTATGGCTACACCTTC	CASSSPDRGTYGYTF
TRBV7-8	TRBJ2-1	-	15	TRBD2	TGTGCCAGCAGCCGACTAGCCCCTTCCTACAATGAGCAGTTCTTC	CASSRLAPSYNEQFF
TRBV5-1	TRBJ2-1	-	15	-	TGCGCCAGCAGCTTGCCTCGAGACGGGGGCAATGAGCAGTTCTTC	CASSLPRDGGNEQFF
TRBV6-1	TRBJ1-5	once	17	TRBD1	TGTGCCAGCAGTGAATCCCCAGGGGGTGCCCTCAATCAGCCCCAGCATTTT	CASSESPGGALNQPQHF
TRBV20-1	TRBJ1-1	-	12	-	TGCAGTGCTAGTCGGGGGAACACTGAAGCTTTCTTT	CSASRGNTEAFF
TRBV19	TRBJ1-2	-	13	TRBD1	TGTGCCAGTAGTTTCCTCCAGGGGGATGGCTACACCTTC	CASSFLQGDGYTF
TRBV24-1	TRBJ1-5	-	14	-	TGTGCCACCAGTGGGGGCCCTAGCAATCAGCCCCAGCATTTT	CATSGGPSNQPQHF
TRBV2	TRBJ1-5	-	14	TRBD1	TGTGCCAGCTCGGACAGGGGCGTAGGTCAGCCCCAGCATTTT	CASSDRGVGQPQHF
TRBV14	TRBJ2-1	-	15	TRBD2	TGTGCCAGCAGCCCTAGCGGGGGAAATGGGCGGGAGCAGTTCTTC	CASSPSGGNGREQFF
TRBV29-1	TRBJ2-3	-	15	TRBD2	TGCAGCGTTGCGGGAGGGACGGGAGGCACAGATACGCAGTATTTT	CSVAGGTGGTDTQYF
TRBV4-2	TRBJ2-3	-	17	TRBD2	TGTGCCAGCAGCCAGGATAGGACTAGCGGGAGCCCGGATACGCAGTATTTT	CASSQDRTSGSPDTQYF
TRBV6-1	TRBJ1-2	-	15	-	TGTGCCAGCAGTGAAATTTCAGGTTTAAACTATGGCTACACCTTC	CASSEISGLNYGYTF
TRBV27	TRBJ1-2	-	13	-	TGTGCCAGCAGTTTTCAGGGAGGGAATGGCTACACCTTC	CASSFQGGNGYTF
TRBV14	TRBJ2-2	-	17	-	TGTGCCAGCAGCCAAGATCGATCCCGCGCGAACACCGGGGAGCTGTTTTTT	CASSQDRSRANTGELFF
TRBV2	TRBJ2-1	-	12	-	TGTGCCAGCAGCCGGGACAATTCTGAGCAGTTCTTC	CASSRDNSEQFF
TRBV30	TRBJ2-6	-	16	-	TGTGCCTGGAGTAAGGGATCAGGGTCTGGGGCCAACGTCCTGACTTTC	CAWSKGSGSGANVLTF
TRBV28	TRBJ1-2	-	16	TRBD1	TGTGCCAGCAGTCCGCCTTACAGGGGTCCACCCTATGGCTACACCTTC	CASSPPYRGPPYGYTF
TRBV19	TRBJ2-1	-	15	-	TGTGCCAGTAGTGCCGGGACAGCACGGGGGGGTGAGCAGTTCTTC	CASSAGTARGGEQFF
TRBV19	TRBJ2-5	-	14	TRBD1	TGTGCCAGTAGTGTAGGGACAGGGGCAGAGACCCAGTACTTC	CASSVGTGAETQYF
TRBV7-8	TRBJ2-1	-	14	TRBD2	TGTGCCAGCAGCTTTGCCGGGAGGGACAATGAGCAGTTCTTC	CASSFAGRDNEQFF
TRBV5-4	TRBJ2-3	once	16	TRBD2	TGTGCCAGCAGCCTTGGGACTAGCGGGATACGGGGGTCGCAGTATTTT	CASSLGTSGIRGSQYF
TRBV5-6	TRBJ2-5	-	14	TRBD1	TGTGCCAGCAGCACCCTGACAGGGTGGGAGACCCAGTACTTC	CASSTLTGWETQYF
TRBV28	TRBJ1-5	few	13	-	TGTGCCAGCAGTCCACCGGGGTATCAGCCCCAGCATTTT	CASSPPGYQPQHF
TRBV5-1	TRBJ1-1	-	15	-	TGCGCCAGCAGCCCGCGGCTGGGGCCCAACACTGAAGCTTTCTTT	CASSPRLGPNTEAFF
TRBV30	TRBJ1-5	-	13	-	TGTGCCTGGAGTGTCCACAGGGATCAGCCCCAGCATTTT	CAWSVHRDQPQHF
TRBV12-3/TRBV12-4	TRBJ1-2	-	12	-	TGTGCCAGCAGTTTATTGGGGAGTGGCTACACCTTC	CASSLLGSGYTF
TRBV9	TRBJ2-3	-	18	-	TGTGCCAGCAGCGTAGATCCCCCTGGTGCACGAGGCCGAGATACGCAGTATTTT	CASSVDPPGARGRDTQYF
TRBV11-3	TRBJ2-4	once	13	-	TGTGCCAGCAGCTTAGCGGGAGAAGACATTCAGTACTTC	CASSLAGEDIQYF
TRBV5-5	TRBJ1-5	once	13	-	TGTGCCAGCAGCCCCCTCCCCGGTCAGCCCCAGCATTTT	CASSPLPGQPQHF
TRBV19	TRBJ2-3	-	14	-	TGTGCCAGTAGTATCGGGAAGATCACAGATACGCAGTATTTT	CASSIGKITDTQYF
TRBV24-1	TRBJ2-1	-	14	TRBD2	TGTGCCACCGAGGTAGCGGGAGCCGGACATGAGCAGTTCTTC	CATEVAGAGHEQFF
TRBV27	TRBJ2-1	-	16	-	TGTGCCAGCAGTTTTACAGCGGCGTTAGGTAGCGATGAGCAGTTCTTC	CASSFTAALGSDEQFF
TRBV6-2/TRBV6-3	TRBJ2-1	-	12	-	TGTGCCAGCAGTTACGTAAACAATGAGCAGTTCTTC	CASSYVNNEQFF
TRBV5-1	TRBJ2-1	-	20	-	TGCGCCAGCAGCTGGGCACAAGGGACACCTTCCAGGGCGTCCTACAATGAGCAGTTCTTC	CASSWAQGTPSRASYNEQFF
TRBV11-1	TRBJ1-2	-	15	TRBD1	TGTGCCAGCAGCCCCACCGGGACAGGGGGCTATGGCTACACCTTC	CASSPTGTGGYGYTF
TRBV3-1/TRBV3-2	TRBJ2-5	-	13	-	TGTGCCAGCAGCCAAGGCAGGAGGGAGACCCAGTACTTC	CASSQGRRETQYF
TRBV5-1	TRBJ2-3	-	14	-	TGCGCCAGCAGCTTGGAAAGGGGGTCGGATACGCAGTATTTT	CASSLERGSDTQYF
TRBV10-3	TRBJ2-3	-	14	TRBD2	TGTGCCATCAGTGACGGAACTAGCGGGGATACGCAGTATTTT	CAISDGTSGDTQYF
TRBV3-1/TRBV3-2	TRBJ2-1	-	13	-	TGTGCCAGCAGCCAAGAACTAGCCAATGAGCAGTTCTTC	CASSQELANEQFF
TRBV7-3	TRBJ2-5	-	13	-	TGTGCCAGCAGCTTAACTACTCAAGAGACCCAGTACTTC	CASSLTTQETQYF
TRBV30	TRBJ1-2	-	13	-	TGTGCCTGGAGCCGTACCACGGGTTATGGCTACACCTTC	CAWSRTTGYGYTF
TRBV27	TRBJ2-7	-	14	-	TGTGCCAGCAGTTTGACGACTAGTCCCTACGAGCAGTACTTC	CASSLTTSPYEQYF
TRBV7-2	TRBJ2-5	-	14	-	TGTGCCAGCAGCCCCCTTGGACTCGAAGAGACCCAGTACTTC	CASSPLGLEETQYF
TRBV9	TRBJ2-2	-	17	-	TGTGCCAGCAGCGTAGGACGGACTGAGAGGGAGGCCGGGGAGCTGTTTTTT	CASSVGRTEREAGELFF
TRBV6-6	TRBJ1-2	few	14	TRBD1	TGTGCCAGCAGCCAAGGGACAGGGTCGGATGGCTACACCTTC	CASSQGTGSDGYTF
TRBV19	TRBJ1-1	-	11	-	TGTGCCACTACAGGGTACACTGAAGCTTTCTTT	CATTGYTEAFF